Listed below are T cell receptor beta chains from one sample, sequenced in a study of shared clonotypes between healthy human individuals. Sequenced by immunoSEQ multiplex PCR; TCRdb stores in-frame clones only, minus some. The profile covers some 2 million clones, with about 95% appearing a single time and around 1% taken by the ten largest. The sequenced sample was naive CD8+ T cells sorted from blood. Source of these receptors: a man between 18 and 35 years old in good health. The CDR3 runs from the conserved cysteine through the conserved F or W. The D gene is left open where the match is weak. Only some rows state a clone size, as once, few, many or a class for expanded clones.

D gene: TRBD2; clone size: .; V gene: TRBV10-2; J gene: TRBJ2-5; CDR3 protein: CASSDGTSGDPYQETQYF; CDR3 DNA: TGCGCCAGCAGCGATGGGACTAGCGGGGACCCGTACCAAGAGACCCAGTACTTC
D gene: .; clone size: .; V gene: TRBV19; J gene: TRBJ2-2; CDR3 protein: CASSIQENTGELFF; CDR3 DNA: TGTGCCAGTAGTATTCAGGAGAACACCGGGGAGCTGTTTTTT
D gene: TRBD1; clone size: .; V gene: TRBV7-6; J gene: TRBJ2-5; CDR3 protein: CASSLGGQIQETQYF; CDR3 DNA: TGTGCCAGCAGCTTAGGGGGACAGATACAAGAGACCCAGTACTTC
D gene: TRBD2; clone size: many; V gene: TRBV27; J gene: TRBJ2-2; CDR3 protein: CASSLAGGPGTGELFF; CDR3 DNA: TGTGCCAGCAGTTTAGCGGGAGGCCCGGGCACCGGGGAGCTGTTTTTT
D gene: .; clone size: .; V gene: TRBV5-1; J gene: TRBJ1-5; CDR3 protein: CASIVEEEGIRKNNQPQHF; CDR3 DNA: TGCGCCAGCATCGTGGAGGAAGAGGGGATCCGGAAGAACAATCAGCCCCAGCATTTT
D gene: .; clone size: .; V gene: TRBV5-6; J gene: TRBJ2-7; CDR3 protein: CASSKGYEQYF; CDR3 DNA: TGTGCCAGCAGTAAAGGGTACGAGCAGTACTTC
D gene: .; clone size: .; V gene: TRBV19; J gene: TRBJ2-5; CDR3 protein: CASSIDSEETQYF; CDR3 DNA: TGTGCCAGTAGTATAGACTCCGAAGAGACCCAGTACTTC
D gene: .; clone size: .; V gene: TRBV6-6; J gene: TRBJ2-7; CDR3 protein: CASSYGLGYEQYF; CDR3 DNA: TGTGCCAGCAGTTACGGCTTGGGTTACGAGCAGTACTTC
D gene: TRBD1; clone size: .; V gene: TRBV2; J gene: TRBJ1-6; CDR3 protein: CASSEAPGQGANSPLHF; CDR3 DNA: TGTGCCAGCAGTGAAGCCCCCGGACAGGGGGCGAATTCACCCCTCCACTTT
D gene: .; clone size: .; V gene: TRBV7-6; J gene: TRBJ2-7; CDR3 protein: CASSYRGGYEQYF; CDR3 DNA: TGTGCCAGCAGCTACAGGGGAGGCTACGAGCAGTACTTC
D gene: .; clone size: .; V gene: TRBV29-1; J gene: TRBJ2-1; CDR3 protein: CSVPEQFF; CDR3 DNA: TGCAGCGTTCCGGAGCAGTTCTTC
D gene: .; clone size: .; V gene: TRBV6-5; J gene: TRBJ1-2; CDR3 protein: CASSYSGPLNYGYTF; CDR3 DNA: TGTGCCAGCAGTTACTCTGGCCCCCTGAACTATGGCTACACCTTC
D gene: TRBD1; clone size: .; V gene: TRBV7-6; J gene: TRBJ1-4; CDR3 protein: CAAGGVKLFF; CDR3 DNA: TGTGCCGCAGGGGGCGTAAAACTGTTTTTT
D gene: TRBD1; clone size: .; V gene: TRBV5-4; J gene: TRBJ2-3; CDR3 protein: CASGPPRTGGRDTQYF; CDR3 DNA: TGTGCCAGCGGGCCCCCCCGGACAGGGGGCCGAGATACGCAGTATTTT
D gene: .; clone size: .; V gene: TRBV6-4; J gene: TRBJ2-7; CDR3 protein: CASSAVRGTYEQYF; CDR3 DNA: TGTGCCAGCAGTGCGGTCAGGGGAACGTACGAGCAGTACTTC
D gene: TRBD2; clone size: .; V gene: TRBV4-3; J gene: TRBJ2-1; CDR3 protein: CASSQDTGTSGSYEQFF; CDR3 DNA: TGCGCCAGCAGCCAAGATACGGGGACTAGCGGGAGTTATGAGCAGTTCTTC
D gene: .; clone size: .; V gene: TRBV6-1; J gene: TRBJ1-5; CDR3 protein: CASSVYSFNQPQHF; CDR3 DNA: TGTGCCAGCAGTGTTTACAGCTTCAATCAGCCCCAGCATTTT
D gene: .; clone size: .; V gene: TRBV27; J gene: TRBJ2-7; CDR3 protein: CASSPLTGEGPSYEQYF; CDR3 DNA: TGTGCCAGCAGTCCCCTGACAGGGGAGGGTCCTAGCTACGAGCAGTACTTC
D gene: .; clone size: .; V gene: TRBV25-1; J gene: TRBJ2-7; CDR3 protein: CASSAGHLYEQYF; CDR3 DNA: TGTGCCAGCAGTGCGGGACACCTCTACGAGCAGTACTTC
D gene: .; clone size: .; V gene: TRBV14; J gene: TRBJ1-1; CDR3 protein: CASSTYRGTEAFF; CDR3 DNA: TGTGCCAGCAGCACCTACCGGGGGACTGAAGCTTTCTTT
D gene: .; clone size: .; V gene: TRBV7-9; J gene: TRBJ2-2; CDR3 protein: CASSLADGENTGELFF; CDR3 DNA: TGTGCCAGCAGCTTAGCGGACGGTGAGAACACCGGGGAGCTGTTTTTT
D gene: .; clone size: .; V gene: TRBV28; J gene: TRBJ2-7; CDR3 protein: CASSARGSSYEQYF; CDR3 DNA: TGTGCCAGCAGTGCCCGGGGGAGCTCCTACGAGCAGTACTTC
D gene: .; clone size: once; V gene: TRBV21-1; J gene: TRBJ1-1; CDR3 protein: CASSKVRGWGAVNTEAFF; CDR3 DNA: TGTGCCAGCAGCAAAGTCCGCGGGTGGGGGGCGGTGAACACTGAAGCTTTCTTT
D gene: .; clone size: once; V gene: TRBV30; J gene: TRBJ1-2; CDR3 protein: CAWTEASYGYTF; CDR3 DNA: TGTGCCTGGACCGAGGCTTCCTATGGCTACACCTTC
D gene: .; clone size: .; V gene: TRBV6-5; J gene: TRBJ2-7; CDR3 protein: CASEPRAPNYEQYF; CDR3 DNA: TGTGCCAGTGAACCCCGGGCGCCGAACTACGAGCAGTACTTC
D gene: .; clone size: .; V gene: TRBV5-1; J gene: TRBJ2-3; CDR3 protein: CASSYMLERGDTQYF; CDR3 DNA: TGCGCCAGCAGCTACATGTTGGAGAGGGGCGATACGCAGTATTTT
D gene: TRBD1; clone size: .; V gene: TRBV7-2; J gene: TRBJ2-7; CDR3 protein: CASSLELTGANYEQYF; CDR3 DNA: TGTGCCAGCAGCTTAGAATTGACAGGGGCGAACTACGAGCAGTACTTC
D gene: .; clone size: .; V gene: TRBV27; J gene: TRBJ1-5; CDR3 protein: CASSLRDGNQPQHF; CDR3 DNA: TGTGCCAGCAGTTTAAGGGATGGCAATCAGCCCCAGCATTTT
D gene: TRBD2; clone size: .; V gene: TRBV7-8; J gene: TRBJ2-1; CDR3 protein: CASRPWGGGSIIHYNEQFF; CDR3 DNA: TGTGCCAGCAGACCGTGGGGGGGTGGGAGCATAATTCACTACAATGAGCAGTTCTTC
D gene: TRBD1; clone size: .; V gene: TRBV23-1; J gene: TRBJ1-2; CDR3 protein: CASSLPGQGGYGYTF; CDR3 DNA: TGCGCCAGCAGTCTCCCGGGACAGGGCGGCTATGGCTACACCTTC
D gene: .; clone size: .; V gene: TRBV5-1; J gene: TRBJ2-1; CDR3 protein: CASSKRGFVDEQFF; CDR3 DNA: TGCGCCAGCAGCAAAAGGGGGTTCGTGGATGAGCAGTTCTTC
D gene: .; clone size: .; V gene: TRBV7-9; J gene: TRBJ1-2; CDR3 protein: CASSLGFDGLGHGYTF; CDR3 DNA: TGTGCCAGCAGCTTAGGTTTTGACGGATTAGGGCATGGCTACACCTTC
D gene: TRBD2; clone size: .; V gene: TRBV5-5; J gene: TRBJ2-2; CDR3 protein: CASSSGLAGANTGELFF; CDR3 DNA: TGTGCCAGCAGCTCGGGACTAGCGGGGGCAAACACCGGGGAGCTGTTTTTT
D gene: .; clone size: once; V gene: TRBV19; J gene: TRBJ2-7; CDR3 protein: CASSIAGEHSYEQYF; CDR3 DNA: TGTGCCAGTAGTATAGCCGGGGAACATTCCTACGAGCAGTACTTC
D gene: TRBD1; clone size: .; V gene: TRBV27; J gene: TRBJ2-6; CDR3 protein: CASSLSDRVFTGANVLTF; CDR3 DNA: TGTGCCAGCAGCCTCAGTGACAGGGTATTCACTGGGGCCAACGTCCTGACTTTC
D gene: TRBD1; clone size: .; V gene: TRBV5-1; J gene: TRBJ2-1; CDR3 protein: CASSSDRGGNEQFF; CDR3 DNA: TGCGCCAGCAGCTCTGACAGGGGTGGCAATGAGCAGTTCTTC
D gene: .; clone size: once; V gene: TRBV4-1; J gene: TRBJ2-7; CDR3 protein: CASSQEVPPPYEQYF; CDR3 DNA: TGCGCCAGCAGCCAAGAAGTACCTCCGCCCTACGAGCAGTACTTC
D gene: .; clone size: .; V gene: TRBV13; J gene: TRBJ2-1; CDR3 protein: CASSSQGVNEQFF; CDR3 DNA: TGTGCCAGCAGCTCCCAAGGGGTCAATGAGCAGTTCTTC
D gene: .; clone size: once; V gene: TRBV7-9; J gene: TRBJ2-1; CDR3 protein: CASSLFGHTNEQFF; CDR3 DNA: TGTGCCAGCAGTCTTTTTGGACACACCAATGAGCAGTTCTTC
D gene: .; clone size: .; V gene: TRBV4-2; J gene: TRBJ1-5; CDR3 protein: CASSLSADGYSNQPQHF; CDR3 DNA: TGTGCCAGCAGCCTTTCCGCCGACGGGTATAGCAATCAGCCCCAGCATTTT
D gene: .; clone size: .; V gene: TRBV6-1; J gene: TRBJ1-1; CDR3 protein: CASSDEAGDTEAFF; CDR3 DNA: TGTGCCAGCAGCGATGAGGCAGGGGACACTGAAGCTTTCTTT
D gene: .; clone size: once; V gene: TRBV25-1; J gene: TRBJ1-5; CDR3 protein: CASSESYGNQPQHF; CDR3 DNA: TGTGCCAGCAGTGAGTCCTATGGTAATCAGCCCCAGCATTTT
D gene: .; clone size: .; V gene: TRBV7-2; J gene: TRBJ1-5; CDR3 protein: CASSLGLIGNQPQHF; CDR3 DNA: TGTGCCAGCAGCTTAGGCCTAATCGGCAATCAGCCCCAGCATTTT
D gene: .; clone size: .; V gene: TRBV19; J gene: TRBJ1-1; CDR3 protein: CASRTVVNTEAFF; CDR3 DNA: TGTGCCAGTAGGACTGTGGTGAACACTGAAGCTTTCTTT
D gene: .; clone size: .; V gene: TRBV19; J gene: TRBJ2-3; CDR3 protein: CASTQGSTGSFDTQYF; CDR3 DNA: TGTGCCAGTACCCAGGGGTCCACAGGATCCTTCGATACGCAGTATTTT
D gene: TRBD2; clone size: .; V gene: TRBV5-6; J gene: TRBJ2-4; CDR3 protein: CASSLEVRGGIAKNIQYF; CDR3 DNA: TGTGCCAGCAGCTTGGAGGTTCGCGGGGGGATAGCCAAAAACATTCAGTACTTC
D gene: .; clone size: .; V gene: TRBV9; J gene: TRBJ2-7; CDR3 protein: CASSGPRQNEQYF; CDR3 DNA: TGTGCCAGCAGCGGGCCCAGGCAGAACGAGCAGTACTTC
D gene: .; clone size: .; V gene: TRBV10-2; J gene: TRBJ2-7; CDR3 protein: CASSPDISSYEQYF; CDR3 DNA: TGCGCCAGCAGTCCTGACATCAGCTCCTACGAGCAGTACTTC
D gene: TRBD2; clone size: .; V gene: TRBV13; J gene: TRBJ2-7; CDR3 protein: CASRISGSDYEQYF; CDR3 DNA: TGTGCCAGCAGGATTAGCGGGAGTGACTACGAGCAGTACTTC